The TCR beta chain described here comes from a study of monozygotic twins with inflammatory bowel disease. This CDR3 comprises 14 residues. Points from the study as a whole: For IBD patients, clonotypes shared with others were fewer than for healthy twins, especially with disease activity.

Comments on this clonotype: The target antigen is unknown.

In eight separate reactions per sample, cDNA was generated. TCRalpha and TCRbeta cDNA went through two nested PCRs of approximately 17 and 9 cycles. From its re-call of the 5' RACE reads, TCRdb lists each CDR3 protein once, without DNA. The sample includes some 90,000 distinct CDR3 sequences. This TCR derives from a human donor with ulcerative colitis or Crohn's disease, or a healthy co-twin of an affected twin (not recorded which). Sequenced material: blood. This sequence joins TRBV12-3 or TRBV12-4 and TRBJ1-4; with no DNA, the TCRdb D assignment of TRBD1 cannot be verified. This chain's CDR3 is CASSGGQGNEKLFF.